The 2 T cell receptor beta chains reported below all come from one sample, sequenced in a study of cytomegalovirus exposure and HLA in healthy donors. Amplification used 60 Vbeta primers and 13 Jbeta primers. Data came from immunoSEQ multiplex PCR; TCRdb stores just in-frame clones and leaves some out. The sample has a few hundred thousand clones; 75% to 80% are singletons. The specimen sequenced was PBMCs. The source is a young man in good health and CMV-seronegative.

This chain joins TRBV5-1 and TRBJ1-1; D is undetermined. The CDR3 loop spans 14 amino acids. Germline CDR1 is SGHRS and CDR2 is YFSETQ. Trimming took off 2 bases at V and 0 bases at J, with 8 bases between the two ends. CDR3 sequence reads: CASSFYGMNTEAFF. CDR3 coding DNA: TGCGCCAGCAGCTTCTACGGGATGAACACTGAAGCTTTCTTT. Full variable domain (rest looked up from reference TRBV5-1 and TRBJ1-1): KAGVTQTPRYLIKTRGQQVTLSCSPISGHRSVSWYQQTPGQGLQFLFEYFSETQRNKGNFPGRFSGRQFSNSRSEMNVSTLELGDSALYLCASSFYGMNTEAFFGQGTRLTVV.

The chain joins TRBV9 to TRBJ1-3, with D perhaps matching TRBD1 (6 bases). The germline V gene encodes CDR1 SGDLS and CDR2 YYNGEE. The CDR3 has 12 amino acids. The V end lost 1 base, the J end lost 7 bases, and 6 bases lay between the germline ends. CDR3 DNA sequence: TGTGCCAGCAGCGTACAGGGGAACACCATATATTTT. Translating it yields CASSVQGNTIYF.